This is a list of T cell receptor beta chains from one sample in a study of identical twins. A single record per CDR3 protein comes from TCRdb applying MiXCR to the 5' RACE reads. The sample consists of about 240,000 distinct CDR3 sequences, roughly 12% of them appearing once. The data also belong to a second study, concerning yellow fever vaccine responses in identical twins.

Sequenced: memory (CD45RO+) T cells sorted from blood. The receptor source for this set is a woman aged 18-29 years in good health. Each CDR3 is given with its conserved first and last residue. The D gene is left open where the match is weak. The size field is filled for only some rows; it gives once, few, many or a size class.

V	size	D	J	CDR3	DNA
TRBV5-1	many	-	TRBJ2-7	CASSLSQNVHEQYF	TGCGCCAGCAGCTTGTCTCAGAACGTCCACGAGCAGTACTTC
TRBV5-1	-	-	TRBJ2-2	CASSLGQVNTGELFF	TGCGCCAGCAGCTTGGGACAGGTGAACACCGGGGAGCTGTTTTTT
TRBV5-4	-	-	TRBJ1-1	CPSREDRSNTEAFF	TGTCCCAGCAGAGAGGACAGAAGCAACACTGAAGCTTTCTTT
TRBV7-2	-	TRBD2	TRBJ2-3	CASSLRSGGSTDTQYF	TGTGCCAGCAGCTTGAGGAGCGGGGGGTCCACAGATACGCAGTATTTT
TRBV7-8	-	TRBD2	TRBJ2-7	CASSLWGTSGNRGGYEQYF	TGTGCCAGCAGCTTATGGGGGACTAGCGGGAACAGAGGGGGCTACGAGCAGTACTTC
TRBV15	many	-	TRBJ2-2	CATSRSRFSGELFF	TGTGCCACCAGCAGATCCCGATTTTCCGGGGAGCTGTTTTTT
TRBV7-6	few	-	TRBJ2-7	CASSFGGGLEQYF	TGTGCCAGCAGCTTTGGAGGGGGGCTCGAGCAGTACTTC
TRBV5-1	-	TRBD1	TRBJ2-7	CASSLTGRDYEQYF	TGCGCCAGCAGTTTGACAGGGAGAGACTACGAGCAGTACTTC
TRBV5-1	many	-	TRBJ2-2	CASKLGTNTGELFF	TGCGCCAGCAAATTGGGGACGAACACCGGGGAGCTGTTTTTT
TRBV18	-	-	TRBJ2-6	CASSPSPGLSSGANVLTF	TGTGCCAGCTCACCATCCCCGGGTCTAAGCTCTGGGGCCAACGTCCTGACTTTC
TRBV7-9	-	-	TRBJ2-7	CAAGAYEQYF	TGTGCCGCAGGGGCCTACGAGCAGTACTTC
TRBV20-1	-	TRBD2	TRBJ2-1	CSARDSGRVGNEQFF	TGCAGTGCTAGAGATAGCGGGAGAGTAGGGAATGAGCAGTTCTTC
TRBV20-1	few	-	TRBJ2-7	CSATDDLAPYEQYF	TGCAGTGCAACCGATGACCTAGCCCCCTACGAGCAGTACTTC
TRBV2	-	-	TRBJ2-4	CASGREDIQYF	TGTGCCAGCGGGAGAGAGGACATTCAGTACTTC
TRBV6-2/TRBV6-3	few	TRBD1	TRBJ1-5	CASETGPLNQPQHF	TGTGCCAGTGAGACAGGGCCCCTGAATCAGCCCCAGCATTTT
TRBV7-3	few	TRBD2	TRBJ2-2	CASSLKGGLAGSTGELFF	TGTGCCAGCAGCTTAAAGGGTGGACTAGCGGGGTCAACCGGGGAGCTGTTTTTT
TRBV4-3	-	TRBD1	TRBJ1-5	CASSQDGDSSPQHF	TGCGCCAGCAGCCAAGACGGGGACAGTAGCCCCCAGCATTTT
TRBV6-2/TRBV6-3	few	-	TRBJ2-5	CASINDAAVMETQYF	TGTGCCAGCATCAACGATGCAGCTGTAATGGAGACCCAGTACTTC
TRBV5-8	-	-	TRBJ2-2	CASSPGHTGELFF	TGTGCCAGCAGCCCTGGACATACTGGGGAGCTGTTTTTT
TRBV7-3	few	TRBD1	TRBJ2-7	CASSSKPGTGSEQYF	TGTGCCAGCAGCTCAAAGCCAGGGACAGGGAGCGAGCAGTACTTC
TRBV7-9	once	-	TRBJ1-4	CASSLALGEKLFF	TGTGCCAGCAGCTTAGCCCTGGGAGAAAAACTGTTTTTT
TRBV4-3	few	-	TRBJ1-2	CASSPSSHSNYGYTF	TGCGCCAGCAGCCCCTCGTCTCACTCTAACTATGGCTACACCTTC
TRBV5-6	-	-	TRBJ2-5	CASSLAGQGKETQYF	TGTGCCAGCAGCTTGGCCGGGCAGGGGAAAGAGACCCAGTACTTC
TRBV7-7	-	TRBD2	TRBJ2-1	CASSQLPGLAGINEQFF	TGTGCTAGCAGCCAATTGCCGGGACTAGCGGGGATTAATGAGCAGTTCTTC
TRBV29-1	-	TRBD2	TRBJ2-7	CSVEWASGFSSYEQYF	TGCAGCGTTGAGTGGGCTAGCGGTTTTAGCTCCTACGAGCAGTACTTC
TRBV6-4	-	TRBD2	TRBJ2-5	CASSERAGEETQYF	TGTGCCAGCAGTGAGAGGGCGGGGGAAGAGACCCAGTACTTC
TRBV20-1	-	TRBD1	TRBJ2-7	CSAREGQGKLYEQYF	TGCAGTGCTAGAGAGGGACAGGGGAAACTCTACGAGCAGTACTTC
TRBV7-2	-	TRBD1	TRBJ2-1	CASSSGRQGRFF	TGTGCCAGCAGCTCCGGCCGACAGGGGAGGTTCTTC
TRBV15	few	-	TRBJ1-1	CATSTGPDTEAFF	TGTGCCACCAGCACCGGGCCGGACACTGAAGCTTTCTTT
TRBV7-9	many	-	TRBJ1-2	CASSRQDGLYGYTF	TGTGCCAGCAGCCGACAAGACGGACTCTATGGCTACACCTTC
TRBV4-2	-	-	TRBJ2-6	CASSQEPESGANVLTF	TGTGCCAGCAGCCAAGAGCCGGAATCTGGGGCCAACGTCCTGACTTTC
TRBV3-1	-	TRBD2	TRBJ2-3	CASSPPWSGGAGTQYF	TGTGCCAGCAGCCCCCCTTGGAGCGGGGGGGCCGGTACGCAGTATTTT
TRBV11-2	-	-	TRBJ2-3	CASRSWITDTQYF	TGTGCCAGCAGGTCCTGGATCACAGATACGCAGTATTTT
TRBV24-1	few	TRBD1	TRBJ2-1	CATSDLRDSNEQFF	TGTGCCACCAGTGATTTACGGGACAGCAATGAGCAGTTCTTC
TRBV20-1	-	TRBD2	TRBJ2-7	CSASKAGAGYEQYF	TGCAGTGCTAGTAAAGCGGGGGCGGGCTACGAGCAGTACTTC
TRBV7-2	few	TRBD1	TRBJ2-7	CASSYTGESYEQYF	TGTGCCAGCAGCTACACAGGGGAGTCCTACGAGCAGTACTTC